This TCR beta chain was obtained from a study of identical twins. MiXCR was run by TCRdb on the 5' RACE reads, yielding one entry per CDR3 protein. The sample records 350,000 to 450,000 distinct CDR3 sequences, around a sixth being singletons. This clonotype was observed a few times. Germline V gives CDR1 MNHNS, CDR2 SASEGT. The CDR3 contains 14 residues. Trimming removed 6 bases from V and 4 bases from J; junction bases left unmatched: 5. This chain joins TRBV6-1 and TRBJ1-4; 7 bases fit TRBD1. Sequenced sample: naive T cells sorted from blood. The receptor was derived from a man between 50 and 59 years old in good health. CDR3 nucleotide sequence: TGTGCCAGCAGCCCACAGGGGAATAATGAAAAACTGTTTTTT. It yields the protein CASSPQGNNEKLFF.